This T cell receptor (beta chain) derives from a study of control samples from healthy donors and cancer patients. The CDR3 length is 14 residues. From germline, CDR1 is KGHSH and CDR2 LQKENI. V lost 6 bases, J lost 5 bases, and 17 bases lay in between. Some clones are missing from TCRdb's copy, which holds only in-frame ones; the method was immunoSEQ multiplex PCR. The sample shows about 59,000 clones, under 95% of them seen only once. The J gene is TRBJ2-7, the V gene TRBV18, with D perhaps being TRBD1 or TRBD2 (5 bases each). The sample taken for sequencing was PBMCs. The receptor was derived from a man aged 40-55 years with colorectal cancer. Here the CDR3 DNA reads TGTGCCAGCTCTCCAAAGGGGTCGGGAAACGAGCAGTACTTC. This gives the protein CASSPKGSGNEQYF.